One and the same sample provided the 11 T cell receptor beta chains below, sequenced in a study of T cell responses to AZD1222 COVID-19 vaccine. Sequencing used immunoSEQ multiplex PCR; TCRdb keeps in-frame clones, though not all of them. The sample includes about 110,000 clones, 80% to 90% of them seen just once. Here the sequenced sample was peripheral blood, taken on day 0 of AZD1222 vaccination. The receptors here all came from an adult in good health.

This chain links TRBV28 with TRBJ1-2; weak D call: TRBD1 (5 bases). Germline CDR1 reads MDHEN; CDR2 reads SYDVKM. V lost 5 bases and J lost 4, with 14 bases in between. The CDR3 consists of 14 residues. The CDR3 bases are TGTGCCAGCAGTATCGGGGCCCGGGGCTATGGCTACACCTTC. As protein: CASSIGARGYGYTF.

The chain links TRBV11-2 to TRBJ2-5; TRBD2 aligns across 9 bases. CDR1 and CDR2 from the germline V gene are SGHAT and FQNNGV. The V segment lost 3 bases and the J segment 3 bases; nucleotides outside the gene matches: 5. The CDR3 spans 15 residues. As DNA, the CDR3 is TGTGCCAGCAGCTTCAATAGCGGGAGTGAAGAGACCCAGTACTTC. Its protein is CASSFNSGSEETQYF.

The CDR3 DNA follows: TGTGCCAGCAGCTCCCCTTCCGGGACAGGGGGGACTGAAGCTTTCTTT. Its protein product is CASSSPSGTGGTEAFF. The gene calls are TRBV11-1 and TRBJ1-1; 11 bases are a match to TRBD1. The CDR3 is 16 amino acids. V trimming: 4 bases; J trimming: 5 bases; junction bases outside the gene matches: 9. CDR1 is SGHAT and CDR2 is FQDESV in the germline V gene (reference sequence). The entire variable domain, with the rest obtained from reference TRBV11-1 and TRBJ1-1, is as follows: EAEVAQSPRYKITEKSQAVAFWCDPISGHATLYWYRQILGQGPELLVQFQDESVVDDSQLPKDRFSAERLKGVDSTLKIQPAELGDSAMYLCASSSPSGTGGTEAFFGQGTRLTVV.

V is TRBV29-1 and J is TRBJ1-3; D is uncertain. Per the germline V gene, CDR1 is SQVTM and CDR2 is ANQGSEA. The ends were cut back, 7 bases at V and 0 bases at J, with 10 bases in the middle. The CDR3 extends over 13 amino acids. CDR3 region: CSALPNSGNTIYF. In DNA form, the CDR3 reads TGCAGCGCCCTTCCGAACTCTGGAAACACCATATATTTT.

The V call is TRBV4-1, the J call TRBJ2-3; the match to TRBD2 covers 8 bases. J gave up 3 bases and V 1 base, and 6 bases lay outside the gene matches. This CDR3 spans 16 amino acids. CDR1 and CDR2 from the germline V gene are MGHRA and YSYEKL. The CDR3 sequence is CASSQGSGRRTDTQYF. The CDR3, as DNA: TGCGCCAGCAGCCAAGGGAGCGGGAGAAGGACAGATACGCAGTATTTT.

The chain recombines TRBV7-2 with TRBJ2-3; 9 bases agree with TRBD2. The CDR3 sequence is 14 residues long. The germline CDR1 and CDR2 sequences are SGHTA and FQGNSA. V shed 6 bases, J shed 5 bases, and the junction held 6 bases outside the gene matches. CDR3 in DNA: TGTGCCAGCAGTGGCGGGAGGGCCGTAGATACGCAGTATTTT. This sequence encodes CASSGGRAVDTQYF.

The rearrangement links TRBV7-2 to TRBJ1-5; D not resolved. The germline gives CDR1 SGHTA, CDR2 FQGNSA. V was shortened by 1 base and J by 0 bases, with 7 bases between the two germline ends. The CDR3 loop spans 15 amino acids. Here the CDR3 DNA reads TGTGCCAGCAGCTTAGGAGGAGGTAGCAATCAGCCCCAGCATTTT. It encodes CASSLGGGSNQPQHF.

This clone was recorded only once. The rearrangement links TRBV7-2 to TRBJ1-5; no definite D call. Germline V gene sequence: CDR1 SGHTA, CDR2 FQGNSA. This CDR3 region has 13 residues. Trimming cost V 3 bases and J 10 bases, with 13 bases left between them. CDR3 in amino acids: CASSFSEIKPQHF. CDR3 coding DNA: TGTGCCAGCAGCTTCTCCGAGATCAAACCCCAGCATTTT.

This sequence joins TRBV6-5 and TRBJ1-1; a weak D match, TRBD1 (5 bases). The CDR3 contains 13 residues. Per the germline V gene, CDR1 is MNHEY and CDR2 is SVGAGI. The ends were cut back, 6 bases at V and 1 base at J, with 9 bases in the middle. Written as DNA, the CDR3 is TGTGCCAGCAGAAGAACAGGGAACACTGAAGCTTTCTTT. This gives the protein CASRRTGNTEAFF.

The gene calls are TRBV18 and TRBJ2-7; 11 positions match TRBD1. Germline values: CDR1 KGHSH, CDR2 LQKENI. The CDR3 totals 14 residues. V was clipped by 5 bases and J by 5 bases; unmatched bases: 5. CDR3: CASSTRTGGDEQYF. As DNA, the CDR3 is TGTGCCAGCTCAACCAGGACAGGGGGCGACGAGCAGTACTTC.

The chain combines TRBV27 with TRBJ2-3, with D possibly TRBD1 on 5 matching bases. V lost 2 bases and J 1 base, leaving 13 bases between the germline ends. The CDR3 runs 16 residues. CDR1 is MNHEY and CDR2 is SMNVEV in the germline V gene (reference sequence). CDR3 coding DNA: TGTGCCAGCAGTTTAGTAGGGGCGACTGGCACAGATACGCAGTATTTT. Protein sequence: CASSLVGATGTDTQYF.